One and the same sample provided the 18 T cell receptor beta chains below, sequenced in a study of cytomegalovirus exposure and HLA in healthy donors. Amplification used 60 Vbeta primers and 13 Jbeta primers. The table came from immunoSEQ multiplex PCR; TCRdb's copy has only in-frame clones and leaves some out. The data contain some 140,000 clones, 60% to 85% of them singletons. Sequencing used PBMCs. Source of these receptors: a woman in her 40s in good health and CMV-seronegative.

The V and J genes are TRBV10-2 and TRBJ1-5, with 9 bases identical to TRBD1. This CDR3 region has 14 residues. Germline CDR1 WSHSY, CDR2 SAAADI. The trim removed 6 bases at V and 4 bases at J, leaving 4 bases unmatched. The CDR3 DNA follows: TGCGCCAGCAGCTGGACAGGGGAAAATCAGCCCCAGCATTTT. Translation gives CASSWTGENQPQHF.

J is TRBJ1-4 and V is TRBV5-1; D gene uncertain. This CDR3 is built from 15 residues. The V end lost 0 bases, the J end lost 0 bases, and 6 bases lay between the germline ends. Per the germline V gene, CDR1 is SGHRS and CDR2 is YFSETQ. The chain's CDR3 is CASSLGLATNEKLFF. The CDR3 DNA is TGCGCCAGCAGCTTGGGACTTGCAACTAATGAAAAACTGTTTTTT.

This sequence joins TRBV2 and TRBJ2-2, with TRBD2 matching over 8 bases. The CDR3 runs to 15 residues. The J segment lost 3 bases and the V segment lost 4 bases, leaving 4 bases of the junction unmatched. From germline, CDR1 is SNHLY and CDR2 FYNNEI. CDR3 nucleotides: TGTGCCAGCAGTGGATTTAGCGGGGACACCGGGGAGCTGTTTTTT. Translated, it gives CASSGFSGDTGELFF. Based on the CDR3 plus reference TRBV2 and TRBJ2-2, the full variable domain is EPEVTQTPSHQVTQMGQEVILRCVPISNHLYFYWYRQILGQKVEFLVSFYNNEISEKSEIFDDQFSVERPDGSNFTLKIRSTKLEDSAMYFCASSGFSGDTGELFFGEGSRLTVL.

This clone was observed a few times. The DNA of the CDR3 is TGTGCCAGTAGTGAAAACAGGGGCTTAGAAGCTTTCTTT. Amino acid sequence: CASSENRGLEAFF. This chain uses TRBV19 with TRBJ1-1; 7 bases line up with TRBD1. The J segment lost 8 bases and the V segment lost 5 bases, leaving 8 bases of the junction unmatched. The CDR3 totals 13 residues. The V gene's germline CDR1 is LNHDA and CDR2 SQIVND (reference sequence).

The genes are TRBV6-4 and TRBJ2-2, with TRBD2 matching over 8 bases. The germline CDR1 and CDR2 sequences are MRHNA and SNTAGT. The J segment lost 6 bases and the V segment lost 5 bases, leaving 11 bases of the junction unmatched. The CDR3 has 16 residues. This CDR3 reads CASSRSGSSWAGELFF. DNA of the CDR3: TGTGCCAGCAGTCGGAGCGGGAGTAGCTGGGCCGGGGAGCTGTTTTTT.

The chain joins TRBV6-5 to TRBJ1-1; D possibly corresponds to TRBD1 (5 bases). The CDR3 spans 13 residues. V was trimmed by 10 bases and J by 0 bases, leaving 12 bases between them. In germline, CDR1 is MNHEY, CDR2 SVGAGI. The CDR3 DNA is TGTGCCACCCCCTCGGACATGAACACTGAAGCTTTCTTT. It translates to CATPSDMNTEAFF.

The V gene is TRBV6-1, the J gene TRBJ2-1, with D maybe TRBD2 (6 bases). V was clipped by 1 base and J by 7 bases, with 11 bases between them. Germline CDR1 and CDR2: MNHNS and SASEGT. The CDR3 sequence is 14 residues long. Here the CDR3 reads CASSEVEGRNEQFF. The CDR3, as DNA: TGTGCCAGCAGTGAAGTGGAGGGTCGGAATGAGCAGTTCTTC.

This chain uses TRBV30 with TRBJ1-5; 7 bases are shared with TRBD1. CDR1 is GTSNPN and CDR2 is SVGIG in the germline V gene (reference sequence). The junction had 9 bases not matched to a gene; V was cut back by 6 bases and J by 4 bases. The CDR3 sequence is 14 residues long. The CDR3 nucleotides read TGTGCCTGCTCTTCTGGGGACAGTAATCAGCCCCAGCATTTT. Amino acid sequence: CACSSGDSNQPQHF.

The V and J genes are TRBV7-2 and TRBJ1-1, with TRBD1 matching 8 bases. The CDR3 totals 15 residues. CDR1 and CDR2 (germline): SGHTA, FQGNSA. The ends lost 1 base at V and 4 bases at J; junction bases unmatched: 5. The CDR3 DNA reads TGTGCCAGCAGCTTAGAGTGGACAGGGTTCACTGAAGCTTTCTTT. This encodes CASSLEWTGFTEAFF.

The V and J genes are TRBV10-3 and TRBJ2-1; the match to TRBD2 covers 9 bases. The V gene's germline CDR1 is ENHRY and CDR2 SYGVKD. The CDR3 has 13 amino acids. Trimming cost V 8 bases and J 8 bases; bases outside gene matches: 7. The CDR3 DNA sequence: TGTGCCATCGCGGGAGGGACGAAGGATGAGCAGTTCTTC. Its protein is CAIAGGTKDEQFF.

The chain carries TRBV7-2 and TRBJ2-1; 9 bases agree with TRBD2. CDR1 and CDR2 from the germline V gene are SGHTA and FQGNSA. The CDR3 contains 13 residues. The trim removed 5 bases at V and 10 bases at J, leaving 6 bases unmatched. The CDR3 protein is CASSPGTSREQFF. In DNA, the CDR3 is TGTGCCAGCAGCCCTGGGACTAGCAGGGAGCAGTTCTTC.

The V and J genes are TRBV10-1 and TRBJ2-7; 10 positions agree with TRBD1. J was trimmed by 2 bases and V by 4 bases; bases with no gene match: 11. The CDR3 loop spans 17 amino acids. Germline lookup yields CDR1 WNHNN and CDR2 SYGVQD (reference sequence). CDR3 amino acids: CASSVRPGTGATYEQYF. As DNA, the CDR3 is TGCGCCAGCAGTGTAAGACCCGGGACAGGGGCGACCTACGAGCAGTACTTC.

This clone was seen once. The chain carries TRBV5-4 and TRBJ2-1; the D gene is possibly TRBD1 (6 bases). V lost 0 bases, J lost 5 bases, and 15 bases lay in between. The V gene's germline CDR1 is SGHNT and CDR2 YYREEE (reference sequence). This CDR3 is 16 amino acids long. Written as DNA, the CDR3 is TGTGCCAGCAGCTTGGATTGGGGGCCAGGGGACAATGAGCAGTTCTTC. Translating gives CASSLDWGPGDNEQFF.

The V gene is TRBV30, the J gene TRBJ1-2, with a tentative D call TRBD1 (5 bases). The CDR3 consists of 13 residues. Per germline, CDR1 GTSNPN and CDR2 SVGIG (reference sequence). Between the trimmed V and J ends, which lost 0 bases and 5 bases, there was a span of 10 bases. CDR3 coding DNA: TGTGCCTGGAGTGTATCCAGGGCGTATGGCTACACCTTC. Residues: CAWSVSRAYGYTF. Together with reference TRBV30 and TRBJ1-2, the CDR3 gives the full variable domain: SQTIHQWPATLVQPVGSPLSLECTVEGTSNPNLYWYRQAAGRGLQLLFYSVGIGQISSEVPQNLSASRPQDRQFILSSKKLLLSDSGFYLCAWSVSRAYGYTFGSGTRLTVV.

The chain uses TRBV7-9 and TRBJ2-1; D is ambiguous. V lost 0 bases to trimming and J lost 2 bases, with 2 bases between them. CDR1 SEHNR and CDR2 FQNEAQ come from the germline V gene (reference sequence). This CDR3 spans 13 amino acids. CDR3 loop: CASSLAAYNEQFF. Written as DNA, the CDR3 is TGTGCCAGCAGCTTAGCCGCCTACAATGAGCAGTTCTTC.

The chain combines TRBV15 with TRBJ2-2; no reliable D call. The CDR3 has 15 residues. The germline CDR1 and CDR2 sequences are LNHNV and YYDKDF (reference sequence). V lost 0 bases and J lost 3, with 8 bases in between. Written as DNA, the CDR3 is TGTGCCACCAGCAGAGACTTAGAGTACACCGGGGAGCTGTTTTTT. Its translation is CATSRDLEYTGELFF.

This clone was observed once. The sample holds other DNA sequences that translate to the same CDR3. The J gene is TRBJ2-7, the V gene TRBV5-1; 9 nucleotides match TRBD1. The ends lost 4 bases at V and 9 bases at J; junction bases unmatched: 5. The CDR3 has 12 residues. Germline V gives CDR1 SGHRS, CDR2 YFSETQ. DNA for the CDR3: TGCGCCAGCAGCCTGGGACAGGGTTGGCAGTACTTC. Amino acids: CASSLGQGWQYF.

Written as DNA, the CDR3 is TGCGCCAGCAGCACTATTGACAGGGTGGAAGGCTACACCTTC. Its protein product is CASSTIDRVEGYTF. This chain uses TRBV5-1 with TRBJ1-2; the match to TRBD1 covers 7 bases. CDR1 and CDR2 from the germline V gene are SGHRS and YFSETQ. The CDR3 runs to 14 residues. V lost 4 bases, J lost 8 bases, and 11 bases stayed unmatched. The full variable domain, in which reference TRBV5-1 and TRBJ1-2 provide the parts outside the CDR3, is KAGVTQTPRYLIKTRGQQVTLSCSPISGHRSVSWYQQTPGQGLQFLFEYFSETQRNKGNFPGRFSGRQFSNSRSEMNVSTLELGDSALYLCASSTIDRVEGYTFGSGTRLTVV.